Listed below are T cell receptor beta chains from one sample, sequenced in a study of shared T cell receptors in the human thymus. Some clones are missing from TCRdb's copy, which holds only in-frame ones; the method was immunoSEQ multiplex PCR. The sample carries roughly 710,000 clones, 70% to 90% recorded once. The data were also submitted as part of a second study, on human thymus T cells.

Specimen: thymocytes. The receptors here all came from a girl under three years old with a congenital heart defect. Each CDR3 is given with its conserved first and last residue. The order of the fields is clone size, V gene, J gene, D gene, CDR3 protein, CDR3 DNA. A D gene is named only where the DNA matches it firmly. A clone size is listed for some rows: how often the clone was seen (once, few, many), or a class if it is expanded.

.	TRBV5-1	TRBJ2-3	TRBD2	CASSLAGGGGDTQYF	TGCGCCAGCAGCTTGGCAGGCGGGGGGGGAGATACGCAGTATTTT
.	TRBV7-6	TRBJ2-7	.	CASSQSGSPYYEQYF	TGTGCCAGCAGCCAATCAGGTTCCCCTTACTACGAGCAGTACTTC
.	TRBV6-4	TRBJ1-2	.	CASSDSKGAPVNYGYTF	TGTGCCAGCAGTGACTCGAAAGGGGCACCCGTCAACTATGGCTACACCTTC
.	TRBV7-3	TRBJ2-1	.	CASSLPGAPNEQFF	TGTGCCAGCAGCCTCCCGGGAGCTCCCAATGAGCAGTTCTTC
few	TRBV27	TRBJ1-2	TRBD1	CASSSERTTPGGPYYGYTF	TGTGCCAGCAGTTCCGAAAGGACGACGCCAGGGGGACCCTACTATGGCTACACCTTC
once	TRBV5-6	TRBJ1-2	.	CASSPRTDGYTF	TGTGCCAGCAGCCCCAGGACAGACGGCTACACCTTC
.	TRBV2	TRBJ1-2	.	CARQQRRPF	TGTGCCAGACAACAGAGACGTCCATTC
.	TRBV5-4	TRBJ1-6	TRBD1	CASSLTPGQNNSPLHF	TGTGCCAGCAGCTTGACTCCGGGACAGAATAATTCCCCCCTCCACTTT
.	TRBV7-2	TRBJ2-3	.	CASSLRSTGGGDTQYF	TGTGCCAGCAGCTTAAGGTCCACAGGGGGGGGAGATACGCAGTATTTT
.	TRBV6-5	TRBJ1-2	.	CASSLLTGINYGYTF	TGTGCCAGCAGCCTACTCACAGGGATCAACTATGGCTACACCTTC
.	TRBV19	TRBJ2-3	TRBD2	CASLSGGTDTQYF	TGTGCCAGTCTATCGGGAGGGACAGATACGCAGTATTTT
once	TRBV5-1	TRBJ2-7	TRBD2	CASSSGGHLYEQYF	TGCGCCAGCAGCTCGGGAGGACACCTCTACGAGCAGTACTTC
.	TRBV28	TRBJ1-5	.	CASSLTGLRYPQHF	TGTGCCAGCAGTCTTACAGGGTTAAGGTATCCCCAGCATTTT
.	TRBV5-1	TRBJ2-4	.	CASSPDGIAKNIQYF	TGCGCCAGCAGCCCGGACGGGATAGCCAAAAACATTCAGTACTTC
.	TRBV4-2	TRBJ2-7	.	CASNSGSSYEQYF	TGTGCCAGCAACTCGGGGTCCTCCTACGAGCAGTACTTC
few	TRBV4-1	TRBJ2-4	TRBD2	CASSQDLWASGGELAKNIQYF	TGCGCCAGCAGCCAAGATCTTTGGGCTAGCGGGGGGGAACTAGCCAAAAACATTCAGTACTTC
.	TRBV12-5	TRBJ2-6	TRBD1	CASGLVQDRDRISSGANVLTF	TGTGCTAGTGGTTTGGTACAAGACCGGGACAGGATAAGCTCTGGGGCCAACGTCCTGACTTTC
once	TRBV7-9	TRBJ2-5	TRBD2	CASSAHRPSGETQYF	TGTGCCAGCAGCGCACATAGACCTAGCGGAGAGACCCAGTACTTC
.	TRBV6-1	TRBJ1-2	TRBD1	CASSETGENGYTF	TGTGCCAGCAGTGAGACAGGGGAGAATGGCTACACCTTC
few	TRBV6-1	TRBJ1-2	.	CASSGPRGYTF	TGTGCCAGCAGTGGTCCTAGAGGCTACACCTTC
.	TRBV2	TRBJ1-5	TRBD1	CASANRGPPQPQHF	TGTGCCAGCGCAAACAGGGGGCCCCCCCAGCCCCAGCATTTT
.	TRBV9	TRBJ2-3	.	CASSVAGGEDTQYF	TGTGCCAGCAGCGTAGCTGGCGGGGAAGATACGCAGTATTTT
.	TRBV9	TRBJ1-3	.	CASSGEVWSGNTIYF	TGTGCCAGTTCAGGGGAAGTTTGGTCTGGAAACACCATATATTTT
.	TRBV7-6	TRBJ1-1	.	CASSSGPGVTTEAFF	TGTGCCAGCAGCTCAGGTCCGGGGGTGACGACTGAAGCTTTCTTT
.	TRBV15	TRBJ1-4	TRBD1	CATSRGRGRGEKLFF	TGTGCCACCAGCAGAGGTAGGGGGCGAGGAGAAAAACTGTTTTTT
.	TRBV2	TRBJ2-5	TRBD1	CASSEGQGRQETQYF	TGTGCCAGCAGTGAAGGACAGGGGAGACAAGAGACCCAGTACTTC
.	TRBV27	TRBJ2-7	TRBD2	CASSPGLAGVTYEQYF	TGTGCCAGCAGTCCGGGACTAGCGGGGGTAACCTACGAGCAGTACTTC
.	TRBV7-9	TRBJ1-1	TRBD1	CASSLQGLNTEAFF	TGTGCCAGCAGCCTACAGGGGCTGAACACTGAAGCTTTCTTT
.	TRBV7-8	TRBJ2-3	.	CASSLVPLYLTDTQYF	TGTGCCAGCAGCTTAGTGCCCCTCTATCTCACAGATACGCAGTATTTT
.	TRBV7-8	TRBJ2-7	TRBD1	CASSSQALDRAYEQYF	TGTGCCAGCAGCTCCCAGGCCTTGGACAGGGCCTACGAGCAGTACTTC
once	TRBV19	TRBJ1-2	.	CASSIALIARPDYGYTF	TGTGCCAGTAGTATAGCCCTAATCGCCAGGCCAGACTATGGCTACACCTTC
.	TRBV10-3	TRBJ2-2	TRBD1	CAISELITRDRGPTGELFF	TGTGCCATCAGTGAGTTAATTACCCGGGACAGGGGGCCGACCGGGGAGCTGTTTTTT
.	TRBV29-1	TRBJ1-1	.	CSVQEGTEAFF	TGCAGCGTTCAGGAAGGCACTGAAGCTTTCTTT
.	TRBV2	TRBJ1-6	.	CASSEVSRGSPLHF	TGTGCCAGCAGTGAAGTTTCCAGGGGTTCACCCCTCCACTTT
.	TRBV27	TRBJ2-1	.	CASSRDYPDIYNEQFF	TGTGCCAGCAGTCGAGATTACCCAGACATCTACAATGAGCAGTTCTTC
.	TRBV6-1	TRBJ2-3	TRBD2	CASRGLAVATDTQYF	TGTGCCAGCAGAGGACTAGCGGTGGCCACAGATACGCAGTATTTT
.	TRBV9	TRBJ1-6	.	CASSLTRVSSYNSPLHF	TGTGCCAGCAGCTTAACCAGGGTGAGCTCCTATAATTCACCCCTCCACTTT
.	TRBV29-1	TRBJ2-3	TRBD1	CSAKGQWGDTQYF	TGCAGCGCTAAGGGACAGTGGGGAGATACGCAGTATTTT
.	TRBV7-6	TRBJ1-4	.	CASSRSPTNEKLFF	TGTGCCAGCAGCCGTTCCCCGACTAATGAAAAACTGTTTTTT
once	TRBV18	TRBJ2-7	.	CANRPRATSYEQYF	TGTGCCAACCGGCCGCGGGCCACCTCCTACGAGCAGTACTTC
few	TRBV4-1	TRBJ1-6	.	CASSQDSPPRGNSPLHF	TGCGCCAGCAGCCAAGATAGTCCCCCTAGGGGTAATTCCCCCCTCCACTTT
once	TRBV2	TRBJ2-1	TRBD2	CARRLAGEVNEQFF	TGTGCCAGACGACTAGCGGGGGAGGTAAATGAGCAGTTCTTC
.	TRBV19	TRBJ1-5	TRBD1	CASSLGPYRGRSQPQHF	TGTGCCAGTAGCTTAGGACCTTACAGGGGGCGAAGTCAGCCCCAGCATTTT
.	TRBV29-1	TRBJ2-7	.	CSVELGSPPHCEQYF	TGCAGCGTTGAACTAGGGAGCCCCCCCCACTGCGAGCAGTACTTC
.	TRBV9	TRBJ2-5	.	CASSAPGWQETQYF	TGTGCCAGCAGCGCCCCGGGGTGGCAAGAGACCCAGTACTTC
.	TRBV19	TRBJ1-6	TRBD1	CASSIPGGSDGGNSPLHF	TGTGCCAGTAGTATACCAGGGGGCTCCGATGGGGGAAATTCACCCCTCCACTTT
few	TRBV5-6	TRBJ1-1	TRBD1	CASSLKRQGNTEAFF	TGTGCCAGCAGCTTAAAAAGACAGGGGAACACTGAAGCTTTCTTT
.	TRBV29-1	TRBJ1-2	TRBD1	CSVALRTGELYGYTF	TGCAGCGTTGCGCTGAGGACAGGGGAATTATATGGCTACACCTTC
.	TRBV4-1	TRBJ1-1	.	CASSQNRENTEAFF	TGCGCCAGCAGCCAAAACAGGGAGAACACTGAAGCTTTCTTT
.	TRBV5-4	TRBJ2-3	TRBD1	CASSYLAGTGGFPDTQYF	TGTGCCAGCAGTTACCTCGCCGGGACAGGGGGTTTCCCAGATACGCAGTATTTT
.	TRBV5-1	TRBJ1-6	.	CASSLYGRSPLHF	TGCGCCAGCAGCTTGTATGGGCGTTCACCCCTCCACTTT
.	TRBV6-6	TRBJ2-2	TRBD2	CATLVAGGQSGELFF	TGTGCCACTCTTGTAGCGGGGGGGCAGAGCGGGGAGCTGTTTTTT
.	TRBV4-1	TRBJ2-7	.	CASSQDWSSYEQYF	TGCGCCAGCAGCCAAGATTGGAGCTCCTACGAGCAGTACTTC
.	TRBV29-1	TRBJ1-2	.	CSVGVWSGYTF	TGCAGCGTTGGAGTTTGGAGTGGCTACACCTTC
.	TRBV18	TRBJ2-7	TRBD2	CASSPGRVIDEQYF	TGTGCCAGCTCACCAGGGAGGGTAATCGACGAGCAGTACTTC
.	TRBV5-1	TRBJ2-1	TRBD2	CASSLGASGNNEQFF	TGCGCCAGCAGCTTGGGTGCTAGCGGTAACAATGAGCAGTTCTTC
.	TRBV11-1	TRBJ2-6	TRBD1	CASSSPGGQGTSGANVLTF	TGTGCCAGCAGCTCTCCGGGGGGACAGGGCACCTCTGGGGCCAACGTCCTGACTTTC
.	TRBV7-2	TRBJ1-6	.	CASSLGGGDNSPLHF	TGTGCCAGCAGCTTAGGGGGGGGTGATAATTCACCCCTCCACTTT
.	TRBV2	TRBJ2-7	TRBD2	CASNPRGDEQYF	TGTGCCAGCAACCCTCGGGGGGACGAGCAGTACTTC